The T cell receptor (beta chain) described here comes from a study of cytomegalovirus exposure and HLA in healthy donors. Regarding this clone: Compared with germline, one end of the junction differs, possibly owing to a read error.

PCR employed 60 Vbeta and 13 Jbeta primers. Clones were sequenced by immunoSEQ multiplex PCR, and TCRdb holds only the in-frame ones, with some missing. The sample holds 100,000 to 120,000 clones, around 73% seen once. This CDR3 region has 15 residues. Germline-derived CDR1 and CDR2 are MDHEN and SYDVKM. Sequenced material: PBMCs. This clonotype was obtained from a woman in her twenties or thirties in good health and CMV-seropositive. The chain uses TRBV28 and TRBJ1-1; D unresolved. CDR3 sequence (DNA): TGTGTCAGCAGTTTCCTTCGGGAGGGAAGGACTGAAGCTTTCTTT. This translates into CVSSFLREGRTEAFF.